The sequence of this T cell receptor (beta chain) was determined in a study of blood T cell repertoires in COVID-19. The CDR3 is made up of 13 amino acids. Trimming took 3 bases from V and 3 from J, leaving 8 bases between them. Germline lookup yields CDR1 SGHNT and CDR2 YENEEA. Those who participated ranged in age from roughly 18 to 100 years and resided in 20 to 30 US areas. Per the original data handling: Counts of nucleated cells, estimated from reference gene primer amplification, were obtained. Assay used: immunoSEQ multiplex PCR; TCRdb lists only in-frame clones, some missing. V, J and clone size reflect that table, while D and trimming were determined from the DNA. This sample has 200,000 to 250,000 clones, with approximately 90% found just once.

This clonotype was sampled from a man younger than 45 who had recovered from COVID-19. The J gene is TRBJ1-1, the V gene TRBV11-3, with D unresolved. Sequences were obtained from PBMCs or T cells enriched from blood (not recorded which). The CDR3 DNA follows: TGTGCCAGCAGCTTCCTCGGGTACACTGAAGCTTTCTTT. Its translation: CASSFLGYTEAFF.